This T cell receptor (beta chain) emerged from a study of shared clonotypes between healthy human individuals. Comment on this clone: Just one base apart from a much larger clone, this may be a read error. Additional DNA sequences in this sample encode the identical CDR3.

The study enrolled healthy HIV-negative adults without recent acute infections or vaccinations as donors. CD45RA+ naive and CD45RA-negative memory subsets were separated from CD4+ cells. A deep-level run was used for the assay. Sequencing was performed with immunoSEQ multiplex PCR; in TCRdb, only in-frame clones are kept and a portion is missing. The sample contains about 340,000 clones, over 70% of which appear only once. V lost 5 bases, J lost 5 bases, and 2 bases stayed unmatched. This CDR3 comprises 13 residues. Germline CDR1 and CDR2: MNHEY and SVGAGI. Sequencing was carried out using memory CD4+ T cells sorted from blood. The subset here: CD45RA-negative fraction. The sequence came from a man under 40 in good health. The rearrangement uses TRBV6-5 and TRBJ2-5; 10 bases are shared with TRBD1. CDR3 nucleotide sequence: TGTGCCAGCAGTACGGGACAGGGGGAGACCCAGTACTTC. Translating it yields CASSTGQGETQYF.